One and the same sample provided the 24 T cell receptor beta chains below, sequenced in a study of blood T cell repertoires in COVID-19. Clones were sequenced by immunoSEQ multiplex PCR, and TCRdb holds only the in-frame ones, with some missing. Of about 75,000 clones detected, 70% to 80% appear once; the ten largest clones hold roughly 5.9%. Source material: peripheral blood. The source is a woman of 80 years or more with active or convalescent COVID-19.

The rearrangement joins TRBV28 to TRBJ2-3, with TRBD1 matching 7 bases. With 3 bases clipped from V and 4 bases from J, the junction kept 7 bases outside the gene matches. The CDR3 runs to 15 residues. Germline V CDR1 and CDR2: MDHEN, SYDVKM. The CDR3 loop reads CASSLTGSVADTQYF. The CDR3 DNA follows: TGTGCCAGCAGTTTGACAGGGAGTGTGGCAGATACGCAGTATTTT.

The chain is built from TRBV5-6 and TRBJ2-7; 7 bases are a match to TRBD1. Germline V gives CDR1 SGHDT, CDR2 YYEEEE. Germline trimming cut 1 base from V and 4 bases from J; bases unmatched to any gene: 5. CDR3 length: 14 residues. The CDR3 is CASSLRQGGYEQYF. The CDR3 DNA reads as TGTGCCAGCAGCTTGAGACAGGGTGGATACGAGCAGTACTTC.

This chain's CDR3 is CASSPGTYEQYF. The DNA for the CDR3 is TGTGCCAGCAGTCCGGGGACCTACGAGCAGTACTTC. The V and J genes are TRBV12-3 or TRBV12-4 and TRBJ2-7, with a weak D call TRBD2 (5 bases). Deletions cut 5 bases from V and 2 bases from J, with 7 bases between. This CDR3 spans 12 amino acids.

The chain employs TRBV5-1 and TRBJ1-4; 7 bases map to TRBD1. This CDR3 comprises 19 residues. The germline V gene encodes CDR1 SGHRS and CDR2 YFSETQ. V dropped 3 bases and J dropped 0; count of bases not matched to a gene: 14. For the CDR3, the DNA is TGCGCCAGCAGCTCCGAACTGGGACAGAAACGTGCAACTAATGAAAAACTGTTTTTT. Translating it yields CASSSELGQKRATNEKLFF.

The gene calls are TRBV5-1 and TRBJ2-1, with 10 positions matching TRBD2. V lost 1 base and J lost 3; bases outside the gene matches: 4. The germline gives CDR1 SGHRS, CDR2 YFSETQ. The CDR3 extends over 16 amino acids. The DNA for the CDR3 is TGCGCCAGCAGCTTGAGAGCGGGAGGGAGCTACAATGAGCAGTTCTTC. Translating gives CASSLRAGGSYNEQFF.

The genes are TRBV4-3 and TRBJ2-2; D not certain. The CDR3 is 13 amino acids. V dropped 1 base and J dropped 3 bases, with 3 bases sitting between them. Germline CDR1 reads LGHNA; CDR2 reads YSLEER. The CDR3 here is CASSQVYTGELFF. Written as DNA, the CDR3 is TGCGCCAGCAGCCAAGTATACACCGGGGAGCTGTTTTTT.

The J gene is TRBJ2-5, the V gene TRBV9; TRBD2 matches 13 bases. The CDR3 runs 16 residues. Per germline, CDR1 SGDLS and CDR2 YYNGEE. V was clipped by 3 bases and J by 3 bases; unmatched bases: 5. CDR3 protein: CASSARLAGGKETQYF. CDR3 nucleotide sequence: TGTGCCAGCAGCGCCCGACTAGCGGGGGGCAAAGAGACCCAGTACTTC.

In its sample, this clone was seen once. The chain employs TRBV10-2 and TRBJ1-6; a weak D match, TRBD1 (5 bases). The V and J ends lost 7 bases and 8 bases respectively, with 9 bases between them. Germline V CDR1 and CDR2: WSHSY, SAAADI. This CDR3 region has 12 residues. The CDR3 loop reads CASNQGHSPLHF. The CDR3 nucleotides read TGCGCCAGCAACCAGGGCCATTCACCCCTCCACTTT.

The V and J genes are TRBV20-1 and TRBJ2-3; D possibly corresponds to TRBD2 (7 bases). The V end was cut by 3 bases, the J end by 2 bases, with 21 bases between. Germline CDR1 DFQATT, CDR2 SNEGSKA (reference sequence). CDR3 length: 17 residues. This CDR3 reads CSASQQGGGRDTDTQYF. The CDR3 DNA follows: TGCAGTGCTAGTCAACAGGGCGGGGGAAGAGACACAGATACGCAGTATTTT.

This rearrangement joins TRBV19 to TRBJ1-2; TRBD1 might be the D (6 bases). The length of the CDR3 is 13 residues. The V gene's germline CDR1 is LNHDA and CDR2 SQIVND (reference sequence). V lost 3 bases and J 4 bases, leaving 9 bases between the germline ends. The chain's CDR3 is CASSIRGAYGYTF. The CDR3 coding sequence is TGTGCCAGTAGTATTCGGGGGGCCTATGGCTACACCTTC.

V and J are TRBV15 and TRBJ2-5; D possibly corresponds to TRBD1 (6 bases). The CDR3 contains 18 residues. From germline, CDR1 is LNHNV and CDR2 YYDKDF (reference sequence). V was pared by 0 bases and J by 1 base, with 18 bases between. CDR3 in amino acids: CATSRDRGPRGLQETQYF. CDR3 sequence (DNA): TGTGCCACCAGCAGAGATCGTGGCCCCAGGGGTCTCCAAGAGACCCAGTACTTC. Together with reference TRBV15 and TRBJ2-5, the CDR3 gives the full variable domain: DAMVIQNPRYQVTQFGKPVTLSCSQTLNHNVMYWYQQKSSQAPKLLFHYYDKDFNNEADTPDNFQSRRPNTSFCFLDIRSPGLGDTAMYLCATSRDRGPRGLQETQYFGPGTRLLVL.

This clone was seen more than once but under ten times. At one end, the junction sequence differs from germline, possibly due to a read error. The CDR3, as DNA: TGTGCCAGCTGCGACAGACTAGGGGAGCTGGTTTTT. The encoded protein is CASCDRLGELVF. The chain is built from TRBV18 and TRBJ2-2, with a possible D match to TRBD2 (6 bases). In germline, CDR1 is KGHSH, CDR2 LQKENI. The CDR3 length is 12 residues. Together with reference TRBV18 and TRBJ2-2, the CDR3 gives the full variable domain: NAGVMQNPRHLVRRRGQEARLRCSPMKGHSHVYWYRQLPEEGLKFMVYLQKENIIDESGMPKERFSAEFPKEGPSILRIQQVVRGDSAAYFCASCDRLGELVFGEGSRLTVL.

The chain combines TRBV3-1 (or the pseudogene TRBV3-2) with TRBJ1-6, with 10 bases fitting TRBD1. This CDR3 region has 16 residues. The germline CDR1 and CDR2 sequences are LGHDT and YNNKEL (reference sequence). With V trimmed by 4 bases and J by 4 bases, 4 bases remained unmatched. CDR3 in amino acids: CASSPEDRGYNSPLHF. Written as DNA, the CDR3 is TGTGCCAGCAGCCCTGAGGACAGGGGGTATAATTCACCCCTCCACTTT.

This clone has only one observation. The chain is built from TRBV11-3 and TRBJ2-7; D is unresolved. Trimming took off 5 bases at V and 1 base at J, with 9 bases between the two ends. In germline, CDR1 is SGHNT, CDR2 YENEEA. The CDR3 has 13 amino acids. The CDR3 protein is CASSQTPSYEQYF. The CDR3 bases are TGTGCCAGCAGCCAGACACCATCCTACGAGCAGTACTTC.

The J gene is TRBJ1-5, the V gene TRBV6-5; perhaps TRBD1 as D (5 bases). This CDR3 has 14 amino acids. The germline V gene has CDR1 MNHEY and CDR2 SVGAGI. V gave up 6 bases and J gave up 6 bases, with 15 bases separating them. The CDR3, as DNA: TGTGCCAGCAGCCGACAGCCACTAGCTCAGCCCCAGCATTTT. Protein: CASSRQPLAQPQHF.

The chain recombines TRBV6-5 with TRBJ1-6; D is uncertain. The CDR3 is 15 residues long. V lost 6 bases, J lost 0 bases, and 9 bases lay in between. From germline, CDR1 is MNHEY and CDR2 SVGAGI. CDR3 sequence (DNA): TGTGCCAGCAGGCAGACGGGCTCCTATAATTCACCCCTCCACTTT. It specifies CASRQTGSYNSPLHF.

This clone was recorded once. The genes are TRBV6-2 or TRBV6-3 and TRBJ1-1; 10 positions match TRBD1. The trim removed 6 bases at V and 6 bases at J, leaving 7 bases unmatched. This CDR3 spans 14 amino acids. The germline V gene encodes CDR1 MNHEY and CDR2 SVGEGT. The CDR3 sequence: CASSQRDRGPEAFF. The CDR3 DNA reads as TGTGCCAGCAGCCAACGGGACAGGGGACCTGAAGCTTTCTTT.

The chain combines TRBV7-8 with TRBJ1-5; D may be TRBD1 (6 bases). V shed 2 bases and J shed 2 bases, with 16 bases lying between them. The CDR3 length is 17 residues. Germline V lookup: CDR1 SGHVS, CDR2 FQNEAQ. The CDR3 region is CASSLSGTWGGNQPQHF. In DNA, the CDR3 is TGTGCCAGCAGCTTATCCGGGACATGGGGTGGCAATCAGCCCCAGCATTTT.

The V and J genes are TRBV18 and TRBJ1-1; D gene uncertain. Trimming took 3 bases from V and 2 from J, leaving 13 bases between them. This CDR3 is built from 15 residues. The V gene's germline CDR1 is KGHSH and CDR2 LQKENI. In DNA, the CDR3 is TGTGCCAGCTCACCTCTTGGCCAATTTAACACTGAAGCTTTCTTT. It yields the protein CASSPLGQFNTEAFF.

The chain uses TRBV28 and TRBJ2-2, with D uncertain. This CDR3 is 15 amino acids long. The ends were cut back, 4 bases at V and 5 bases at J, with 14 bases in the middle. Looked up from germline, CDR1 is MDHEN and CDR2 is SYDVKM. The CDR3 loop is CASSSRSPRTGELFF. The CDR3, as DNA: TGTGCCAGCAGTTCGCGGTCCCCGAGAACCGGGGAGCTGTTTTTT.

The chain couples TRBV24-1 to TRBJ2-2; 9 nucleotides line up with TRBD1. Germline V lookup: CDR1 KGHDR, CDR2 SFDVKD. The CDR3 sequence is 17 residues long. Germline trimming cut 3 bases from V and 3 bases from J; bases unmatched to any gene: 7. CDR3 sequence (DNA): TGTGCCACCAGTGATCGGGGACAGGGTAGTTACACCGGGGAGCTGTTTTTT. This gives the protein CATSDRGQGSYTGELFF.

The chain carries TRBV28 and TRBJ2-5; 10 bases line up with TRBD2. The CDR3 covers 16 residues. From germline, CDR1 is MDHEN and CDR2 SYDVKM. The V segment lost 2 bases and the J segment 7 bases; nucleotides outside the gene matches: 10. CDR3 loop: CASSLEPSGRGGTQYF. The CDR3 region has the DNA TGTGCCAGCAGTTTAGAGCCCAGCGGGAGGGGGGGGACCCAGTACTTC.

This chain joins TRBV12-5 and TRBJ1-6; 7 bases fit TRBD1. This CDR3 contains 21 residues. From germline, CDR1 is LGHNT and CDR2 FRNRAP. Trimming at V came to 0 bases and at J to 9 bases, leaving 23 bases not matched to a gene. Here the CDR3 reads CASGLVQKGALQGGGTSPLHF. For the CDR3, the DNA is TGTGCTAGTGGTTTGGTACAAAAGGGGGCGCTTCAGGGTGGCGGAACTTCACCCCTCCACTTT. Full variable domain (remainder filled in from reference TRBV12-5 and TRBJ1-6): DARVTQTPRHKVTEMGQEVTMRCQPILGHNTVFWYRQTMMQGLELLAYFRNRAPLDDSGMPKDRFSAEMPDATLATLKIQPSEPRDSAVYFCASGLVQKGALQGGGTSPLHFGNGTRLTVT.

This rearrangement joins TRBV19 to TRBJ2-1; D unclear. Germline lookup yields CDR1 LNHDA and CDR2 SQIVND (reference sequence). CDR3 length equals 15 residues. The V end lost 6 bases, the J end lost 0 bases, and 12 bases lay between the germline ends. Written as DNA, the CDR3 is TGTGCCAGTAGCCCCGGGTTTAACTCCTACAATGAGCAGTTCTTC. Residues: CASSPGFNSYNEQFF. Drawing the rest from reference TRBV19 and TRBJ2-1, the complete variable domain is DGGITQSPKYLFRKEGQNVTLSCEQNLNHDAMYWYRQDPGQGLRLIYYSQIVNDFQKGDIAEGYSVSREKKESFPLTVTSAQKNPTAFYLCASSPGFNSYNEQFFGPGTRLTVL.